The 13 T cell receptor beta chains reported below all come from one sample, sequenced in a study of T cell repertoires in aging, cancer and after chemotherapy. TRB rearrangements spanning V, D and J were amplified using mixed TRB-A/B primers. TCRdb processed the multiplex PCR reads anew with MiXCR; each CDR3 protein has one entry. The sample shows about 920 distinct CDR3 sequences, over 20% of them seen only once. TCR beta rearrangements were amplified from peripheral blood genomic DNA. Sequencing input: blood. These receptor sequences come from a human donor with a solid tumor.

The chain carries TRBV27 and TRBJ2-3; D not resolved. The germline gives CDR1 MNHEY, CDR2 SMNVEV (reference sequence). The germline V and J ends were trimmed by 4 bases and 5 bases, with 10 bases remaining between them. The length of the CDR3 is 13 residues. The CDR3 region is CASSSANRDTQYF. The CDR3 nucleotides read TGTGCCAGCAGTTCCGCCAATCGAGATACGCAGTATTTT.

This clonotype was found a few times. DNA of the CDR3: TGCGCCAGCAGCTTGGATGGCAGATCCGGGGAGCTGTTTTTT. Its translation: CASSLDGRSGELFF. The gene calls are TRBV5-1 and TRBJ2-2; D not certain. CDR3 length: 14 amino acids. Trimming removed 0 bases at V and 6 bases at J, with 9 bases between. The germline gives CDR1 SGHRS, CDR2 YFSETQ.

This clonotype is labeled large (0.1 to 1%). This sequence joins TRBV5-5 and TRBJ2-7; maybe TRBD1 (6 bases). Trimming took off 6 bases at V and 1 base at J, with 14 bases between the two ends. The CDR3 is made up of 14 amino acids. The germline CDR1 and CDR2 sequences are SGHKS and YYEKEE (reference sequence). In nucleotides, the CDR3 is TGTGCCAGCACCGTCGGGACAAATTCCTACGAGCAGTACTTC. This translates into CASTVGTNSYEQYF.

On this clonotype itself: The missing conserved phenylalanine or tryptophan at the end of this CDR3 makes a read error likely. The rearrangement joins TRBV20-1 to TRBJ1-6; D uncertain. V was clipped by 3 bases and J by 9 bases, with 12 bases between them. Germline V gives CDR1 DFQATT, CDR2 SNEGSKA (reference sequence). There are 13 residues in the CDR3. CDR3 region: CSASYVPTSPLHY. In DNA, the CDR3 is TGCAGTGCTAGTTACGTTCCTACTTCACCCCTCCACTAT.

The chain carries TRBV10-3 and TRBJ1-1; D possibly corresponds to TRBD1 (6 bases). There are 14 residues in the CDR3. Germline CDR1 and CDR2: ENHRY and SYGVKD. The V end lost 10 bases, the J end lost 3 bases, and 18 bases lay between the germline ends. The CDR3 sequence: CATLRGGSDTEAFF. The CDR3 DNA is TGTGCCACCCTGAGGGGGGGGAGCGACACTGAAGCTTTCTTT.

Regarding this clonotype: A read error may be the cause here, since a much bigger clone is one base away. This chain's CDR3 is CASSPRGATGSIVNEQYF. In nucleotides, the CDR3 is TGTGCCAGCAGTCCACGAGGAGCTACAGGGTCTATCGTCAACGAGCAGTACTTC. The rearrangement uses TRBV10-3 and TRBJ2-7; possibly TRBD1 for D (6 bases). CDR1 is ENHRY, CDR2 SYGVKD, per germline. This CDR3 has 18 residues.

This clonotype is labeled large. The rearrangement joins TRBV7-2 to TRBJ2-5, with D possibly matching TRBD2 (6 bases). Looked up from germline, CDR1 is SGHTA and CDR2 is FQGNSA. The CDR3 runs to 15 residues. The V and J ends lost 0 bases and 5 bases respectively, with 13 bases between them. CDR3 in DNA: TGTGCCAGCAGCTTAGCGGGCCTAGGGAGGGAGACCCAGTACTTC. Its translation: CASSLAGLGRETQYF.

The chain joins TRBV27 to TRBJ2-1, with D possibly being TRBD2 (5 bases). The V and J ends lost 1 base and 13 bases respectively, with 8 bases between them. The CDR3 is 11 amino acids. Germline-derived CDR1 and CDR2 are MNHEY and SMNVEV (reference sequence). In DNA, the CDR3 is TGTGCCAGCAGTTTATGGGGAGTACAGTTCTTC. The encoded protein is CASSLWGVQFF.

Sample share makes this clonotype large (0.1 to 1%). V and J are TRBV5-4 and TRBJ1-4, with a weak D call TRBD1 (5 bases). From germline, CDR1 is SGHNT and CDR2 YYREEE (reference sequence). The length of the CDR3 is 18 residues. V was trimmed by 4 bases and J by 7 bases, leaving 26 bases between them. The CDR3 DNA sequence: TGTGCCAGCAGCCAAAGAGGGGCAGCCTACCAAGTGGGTGAAAAACTGTTTTTT. The encoded protein is CASSQRGAAYQVGEKLFF.

This clonotype was observed a few times. The chain has TRBV12-3 or TRBV12-4 and TRBJ2-7; TRBD1 aligns across 7 bases. With V trimmed by 6 bases and J by 1 base, 6 bases remained unmatched. This CDR3 has 14 residues. The CDR3, as DNA: TGTGCCAGCAGCCTACAGGGGTTGTCCTACGAGCAGTACTTC. Encoded protein: CASSLQGLSYEQYF.

This clonotype was picked up a small number of times. The rearrangement links TRBV27 to TRBJ2-1; tentatively, D is TRBD1 (6 bases). There are 14 residues in the CDR3. Germline lookup yields CDR1 MNHEY and CDR2 SMNVEV (reference sequence). Trimming left V 0 bases short and J 13 bases short, with 16 bases between. The CDR3 sequence is CASSLSGGIPPQFF. The CDR3, as DNA: TGTGCCAGCAGTTTATCAGGGGGTATCCCGCCCCAGTTCTTC.

The chain links TRBV5-4 to TRBJ1-2; tentatively, D is TRBD1 (5 bases). The germline V gene encodes CDR1 SGHNT and CDR2 YYREEE (reference sequence). The CDR3 spans 13 residues. Trimming removed 5 bases from V and 3 bases from J, with 11 bases in between. CDR3 sequence reads: CASSHQGHYGYTF. DNA of the CDR3: TGTGCCAGCAGTCATCAGGGCCACTATGGCTACACCTTC.

The rearrangement joins TRBV6-4 to TRBJ1-5, with 7 bases lining up with TRBD1. Germline CDR1 is MRHNA and CDR2 is SNTAGT. Trimming cost V 1 base and J 3 bases; bases outside gene matches: 21. This CDR3 has 21 amino acids. Here the CDR3 reads CASSDLFHGVTGESFNQPQHF. CDR3 in DNA: TGTGCCAGCAGTGACTTATTTCACGGCGTCACAGGGGAATCTTTCAATCAGCCCCAGCATTTT.